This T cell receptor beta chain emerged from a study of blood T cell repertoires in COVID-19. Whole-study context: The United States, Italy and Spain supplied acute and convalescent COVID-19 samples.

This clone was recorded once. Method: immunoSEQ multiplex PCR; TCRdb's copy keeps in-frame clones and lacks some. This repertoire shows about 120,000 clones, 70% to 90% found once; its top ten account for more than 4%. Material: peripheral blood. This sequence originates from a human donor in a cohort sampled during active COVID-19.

The CDR3 bases are TGTGCCAGCAGCTTAGCTTTCAGGTACACTGAAGCTTTCTTT. It yields the protein CASSLAFRYTEAFF. This rearrangement joins TRBV7-9 to TRBJ1-1, with D unclear. The length of the CDR3 is 14 residues. CDR1 SEHNR and CDR2 FQNEAQ come from the germline V gene (reference sequence). V lost 0 bases and J lost 3, with 8 bases in between.